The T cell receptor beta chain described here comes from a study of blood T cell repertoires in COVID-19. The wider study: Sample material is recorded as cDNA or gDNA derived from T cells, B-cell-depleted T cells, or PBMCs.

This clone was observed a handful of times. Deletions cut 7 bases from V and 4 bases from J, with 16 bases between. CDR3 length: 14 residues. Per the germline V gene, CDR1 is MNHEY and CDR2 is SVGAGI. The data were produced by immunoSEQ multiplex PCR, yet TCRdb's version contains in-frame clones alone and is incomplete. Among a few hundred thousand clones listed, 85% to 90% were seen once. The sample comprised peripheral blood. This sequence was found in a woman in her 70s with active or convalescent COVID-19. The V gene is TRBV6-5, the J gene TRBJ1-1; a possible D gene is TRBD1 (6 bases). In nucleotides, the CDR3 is TGTGCCAGCATGTACAGGGCATCGGGCACTGAAGCTTTCTTT. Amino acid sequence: CASMYRASGTEAFF.